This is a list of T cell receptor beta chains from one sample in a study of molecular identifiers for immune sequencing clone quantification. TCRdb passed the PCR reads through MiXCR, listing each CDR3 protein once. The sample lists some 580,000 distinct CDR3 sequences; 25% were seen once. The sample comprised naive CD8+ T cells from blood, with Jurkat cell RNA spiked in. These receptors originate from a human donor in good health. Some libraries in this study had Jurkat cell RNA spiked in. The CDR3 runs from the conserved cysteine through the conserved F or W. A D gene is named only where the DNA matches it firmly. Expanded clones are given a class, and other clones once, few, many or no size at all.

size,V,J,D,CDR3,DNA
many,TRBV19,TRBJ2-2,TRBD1,CAPSQGAGNTGELFF,TGTGCCCCATCGCAGGGGGCGGGGAACACCGGGGAGCTGTTTTTT
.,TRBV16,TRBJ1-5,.,CASSQGLSSNQPQHF,TGTGCCAGCAGCCAAGGGTTGTCTAGCAATCAGCCCCAGCATTTT
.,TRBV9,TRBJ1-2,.,CASSVEGPMATSF,TGTGCCAGCAGCGTAGAGGGCCCAATGGCTACTAGCTTC
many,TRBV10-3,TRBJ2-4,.,CAISESWGGQTKNIQYF,TGTGCCATCAGTGAGTCATGGGGTGGCCAGACTAAAAACATTCAGTACTTC
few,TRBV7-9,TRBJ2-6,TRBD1,CASSSLPPRDRRSSGANVLTF,TGTGCCAGCAGCTCCCTCCCCCCCCGGGACAGAAGAAGCTCTGGGGCCAACGTCCTGACTTTC
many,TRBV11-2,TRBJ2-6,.,CASSFGGLGANVLTF,TGTGCCAGCAGCTTTGGGGGGCTGGGGGCCAACGTCCTGACTTTC
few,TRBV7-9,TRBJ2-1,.,CASSLYAGINEQFF,TGTGCCAGCAGCTTGTATGCGGGAATCAATGAGCAGTTCTTC
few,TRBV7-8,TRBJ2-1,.,CASSLNPTSYNEQFF,TGTGCCAGCAGCTTGAACCCGACCTCCTACAATGAGCAGTTCTTC
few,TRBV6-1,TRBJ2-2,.,CASSEVAGVGGELFF,TGTGCCAGCAGTGAAGTGGCAGGGGTCGGTGGGGAGCTGTTTTTT
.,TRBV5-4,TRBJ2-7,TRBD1,CASSFGTGSNYEQYF,TGTGCCAGCAGCTTCGGGACAGGGTCGAACTACGAGCAGTACTTC
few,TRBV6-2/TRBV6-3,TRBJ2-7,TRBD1,CASSYPPDRSPIGQYF,TGTGCCAGCAGTTACCCCCCGGACAGGTCACCCATCGGGCAGTACTTC
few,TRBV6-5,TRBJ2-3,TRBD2,CASRILPGLAGGGSTDTQYF,TGTGCCAGCAGAATCCTTCCGGGACTAGCGGGAGGGGGAAGCACAGATACGCAGTATTTT
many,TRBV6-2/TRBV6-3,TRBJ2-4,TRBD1,CASGTASGNIQYF,TGTGCCAGCGGGACAGCCAGCGGAAACATTCAGTACTTC
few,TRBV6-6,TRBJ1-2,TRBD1,CASSRGTGGMDYGYTF,TGTGCCAGCAGTAGAGGGACAGGGGGCATGGACTATGGCTACACCTTC
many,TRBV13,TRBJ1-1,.,CASSVMLSYEAFF,TGTGCCAGCAGCGTCATGTTATCTTATGAAGCTTTCTTT
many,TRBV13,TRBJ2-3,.,CASSQLTDTQYF,TGTGCCAGCAGCCAACTCACAGATACGCAGTATTTT
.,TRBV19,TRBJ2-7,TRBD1,CASSSGQGRNEQYF,TGTGCCAGTAGTTCGGGACAGGGGAGGAACGAGCAGTACTTC
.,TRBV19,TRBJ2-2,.,CASSIEPSYTGELFF,TGTGCCAGTAGTATAGAGCCTTCCTATACCGGGGAGCTGTTTTTT
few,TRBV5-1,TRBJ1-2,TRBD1,CASSPGQGRDGYTF,TGCGCCAGCAGCCCGGGACAGGGGCGCGATGGCTACACCTTC
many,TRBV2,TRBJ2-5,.,CASSQETQYF,TGTGCCAGCAGCCAAGAGACCCAGTACTTC
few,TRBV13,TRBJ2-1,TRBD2,CASSVLAGGHYNEQFF,TGTGCCAGCAGCGTGCTAGCGGGAGGTCACTACAATGAGCAGTTCTTC
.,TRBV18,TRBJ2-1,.,CASSPGGHNEQFF,TGTGCCAGCTCACCTGGGGGGCACAATGAGCAGTTCTTC
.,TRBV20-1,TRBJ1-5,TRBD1,CSAWDGDRGNQTQHF,TGCAGTGCTTGGGATGGGGACAGGGGCAATCAGACCCAGCATTTT
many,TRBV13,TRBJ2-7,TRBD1,CASSSTGTGGYEQYF,TGTGCCAGCAGCTCCACCGGGACAGGGGGCTACGAGCAGTACTTC
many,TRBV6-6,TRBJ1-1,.,CASSETPGNTEAFF,TGTGCCAGCAGCGAGACCCCCGGCAACACTGAAGCTTTCTTT
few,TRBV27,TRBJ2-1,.,CASSFYGGAYMFF,TGTGCCAGCAGTTTTTATGGGGGGGCCTACATGTTCTTC
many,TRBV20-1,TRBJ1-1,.,CSATSTLEAFF,TGCAGTGCTACCTCTACCCTCGAAGCTTTCTTT
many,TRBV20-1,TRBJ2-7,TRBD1,CSARTGGLYEQYF,TGCAGTGCTCGGACAGGGGGCCTCTACGAGCAGTACTTC
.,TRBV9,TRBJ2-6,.,CASSVAGSGANVLAF,TGCGCCAGCAGCGTAGCCGGTTCTGGGGCCAACGTCCTGGCTTTC
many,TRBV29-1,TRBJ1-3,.,CSVEEGFGGNTIYF,TGCAGCGTTGAAGAAGGCTTTGGCGGAAACACCATATATTTT
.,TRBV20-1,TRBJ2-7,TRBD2,CSAPPGTSDSYEQYF,TGCAGTGCTCCACCCGGGACTAGCGACTCCTACGAGCAGTACTTC
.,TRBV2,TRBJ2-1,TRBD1,CASSDGQGPYNEQFF,TGTGCCAGCAGTGATGGACAGGGGCCCTACAATGAGCAGTTCTTC
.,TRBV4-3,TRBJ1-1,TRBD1,CARSPGQGRTEAFF,TGCGCCCGCAGCCCTGGACAGGGGCGGACTGAAGCTTTCTTT
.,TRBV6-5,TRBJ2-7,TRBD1,CASSYTGGGYEQYF,TGTGCCAGCAGTTACACAGGGGGCGGCTACGAGCAGTACTTC
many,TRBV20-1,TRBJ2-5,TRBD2,CSARAGAGSGGYQETQYF,TGCAGTGCTAGAGCCGGAGCCGGTAGCGGGGGATACCAAGAGACCCAGTACTTC
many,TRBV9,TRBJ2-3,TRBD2,CASSEQGVAGWTDTQYF,TGTGCCAGCAGCGAACAAGGGGTAGCGGGATGGACAGATACGCAGTATTTT
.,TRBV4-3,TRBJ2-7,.,CASSQDRGALAHEQYF,TGCGCCAGCAGCCAAGACCGGGGGGCGCTTGCCCACGAGCAGTACTTC
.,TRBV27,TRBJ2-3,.,CASSLSRSSTDTQYF,TGTGCCAGCAGTTTATCTCGGTCTAGCACAGATACGCAGTATTTT
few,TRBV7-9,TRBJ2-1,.,CASAGGPLVSNEQFF,TGTGCCAGCGCCGGGGGTCCCCTGGTTTCCAATGAGCAGTTCTTC
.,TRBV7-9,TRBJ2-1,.,CASSLTDYNEQFF,TGTGCCAGCAGCTTAACGGACTACAATGAGCAGTTCTTC
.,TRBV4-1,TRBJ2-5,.,CASSQAGGDETQYF,TGCGCCAGCAGCCAGGCTGGAGGGGATGAGACCCAGTACTTC
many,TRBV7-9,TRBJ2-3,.,CASSWEVVDTQYF,TGTGCCAGCAGCTGGGAGGTCGTGGATACGCAGTATTTT